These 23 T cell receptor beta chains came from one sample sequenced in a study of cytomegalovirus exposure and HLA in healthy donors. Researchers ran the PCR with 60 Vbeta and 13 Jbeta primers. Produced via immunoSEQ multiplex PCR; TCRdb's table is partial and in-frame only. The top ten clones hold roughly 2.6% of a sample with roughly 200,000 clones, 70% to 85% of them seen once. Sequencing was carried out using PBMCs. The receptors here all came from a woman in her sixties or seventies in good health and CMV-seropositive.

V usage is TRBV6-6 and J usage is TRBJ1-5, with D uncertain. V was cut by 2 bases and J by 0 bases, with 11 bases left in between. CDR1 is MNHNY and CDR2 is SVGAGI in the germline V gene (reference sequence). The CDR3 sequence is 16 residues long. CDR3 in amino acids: CASSYHGLASNQPQHF. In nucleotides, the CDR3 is TGTGCCAGCAGTTACCATGGGCTGGCTAGCAATCAGCCCCAGCATTTT.

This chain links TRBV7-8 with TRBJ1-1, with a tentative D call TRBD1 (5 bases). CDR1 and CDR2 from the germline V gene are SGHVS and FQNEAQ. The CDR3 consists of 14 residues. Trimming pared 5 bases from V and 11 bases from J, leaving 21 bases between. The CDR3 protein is CASSPPLDSRPAFF. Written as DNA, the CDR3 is TGTGCCAGCAGCCCCCCCCTCGACAGTCGTCCGGCTTTCTTT.

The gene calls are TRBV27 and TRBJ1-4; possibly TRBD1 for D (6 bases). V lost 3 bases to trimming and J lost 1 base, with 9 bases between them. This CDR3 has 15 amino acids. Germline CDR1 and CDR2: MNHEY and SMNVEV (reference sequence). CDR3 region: CASSFLQGTNEKLFF. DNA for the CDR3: TGTGCCAGCAGTTTCTTACAGGGAACTAATGAAAAACTGTTTTTT.

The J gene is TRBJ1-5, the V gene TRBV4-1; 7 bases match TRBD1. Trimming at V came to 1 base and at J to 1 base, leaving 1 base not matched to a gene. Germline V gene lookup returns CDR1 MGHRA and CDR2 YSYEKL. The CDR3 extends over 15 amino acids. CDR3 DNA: TGCGCCAGCAGCCAAGCACAGGGGAGCAATCAGCCCCAGCATTTT. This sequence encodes CASSQAQGSNQPQHF.

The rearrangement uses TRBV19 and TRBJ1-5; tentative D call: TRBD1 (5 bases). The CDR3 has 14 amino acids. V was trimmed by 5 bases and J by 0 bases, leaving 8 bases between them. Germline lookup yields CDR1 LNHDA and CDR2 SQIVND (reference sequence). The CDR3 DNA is TGTGCCAGTAGTGACCAGGGTAGCAATCAGCCCCAGCATTTT. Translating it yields CASSDQGSNQPQHF.

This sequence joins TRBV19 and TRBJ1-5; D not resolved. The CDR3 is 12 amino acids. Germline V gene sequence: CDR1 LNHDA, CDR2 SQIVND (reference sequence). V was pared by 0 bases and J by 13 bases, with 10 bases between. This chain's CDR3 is CASSIDRRKQHF. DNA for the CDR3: TGTGCCAGTAGTATAGATCGTAGAAAGCAGCATTTT.

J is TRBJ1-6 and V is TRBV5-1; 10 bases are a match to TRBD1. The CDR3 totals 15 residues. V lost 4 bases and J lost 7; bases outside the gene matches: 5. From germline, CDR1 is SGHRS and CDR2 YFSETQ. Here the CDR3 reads CASSGRQGANSPLHF. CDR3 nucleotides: TGCGCCAGCAGCGGGAGACAGGGGGCCAATTCACCCCTCCACTTT.

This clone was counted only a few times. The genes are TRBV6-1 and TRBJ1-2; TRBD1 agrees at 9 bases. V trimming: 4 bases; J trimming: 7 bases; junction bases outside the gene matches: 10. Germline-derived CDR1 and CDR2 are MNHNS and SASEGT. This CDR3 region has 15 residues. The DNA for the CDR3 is TGTGCCAGCAGTGCCTTACACCGGGACAGGGCTGGCTACACCTTC. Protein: CASSALHRDRAGYTF.

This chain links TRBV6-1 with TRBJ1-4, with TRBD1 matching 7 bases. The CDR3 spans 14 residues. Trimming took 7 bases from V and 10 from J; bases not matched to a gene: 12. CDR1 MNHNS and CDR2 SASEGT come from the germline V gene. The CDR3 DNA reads TGTGCCAGCACGATTCCTACAGGGGAGCGAAAACTGTTTTTT. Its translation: CASTIPTGERKLFF.

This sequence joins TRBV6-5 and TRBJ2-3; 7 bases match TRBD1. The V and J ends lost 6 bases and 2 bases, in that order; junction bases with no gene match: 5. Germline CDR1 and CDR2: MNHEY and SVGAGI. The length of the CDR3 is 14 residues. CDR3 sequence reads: CASRGQSTTDTQYF. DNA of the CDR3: TGTGCCAGCAGGGGACAGAGCACCACAGATACGCAGTATTTT.

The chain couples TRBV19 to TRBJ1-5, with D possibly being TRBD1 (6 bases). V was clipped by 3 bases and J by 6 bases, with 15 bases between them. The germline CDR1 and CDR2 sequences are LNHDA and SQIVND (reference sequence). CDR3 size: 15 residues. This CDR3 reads CASSIMLGAGQPQHF. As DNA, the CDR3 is TGTGCCAGTAGTATCATGTTGGGGGCTGGTCAGCCCCAGCATTTT.

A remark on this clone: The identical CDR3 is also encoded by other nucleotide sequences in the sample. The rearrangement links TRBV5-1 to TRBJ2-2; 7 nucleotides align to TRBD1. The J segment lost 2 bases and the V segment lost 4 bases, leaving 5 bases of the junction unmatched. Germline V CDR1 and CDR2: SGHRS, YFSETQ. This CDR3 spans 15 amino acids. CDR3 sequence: CASSPGQTNTGELFF. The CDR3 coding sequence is TGCGCCAGCAGCCCGGGACAGACTAACACCGGGGAGCTGTTTTTT. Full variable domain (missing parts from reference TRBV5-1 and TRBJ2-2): KAGVTQTPRYLIKTRGQQVTLSCSPISGHRSVSWYQQTPGQGLQFLFEYFSETQRNKGNFPGRFSGRQFSNSRSEMNVSTLELGDSALYLCASSPGQTNTGELFFGEGSRLTVL.

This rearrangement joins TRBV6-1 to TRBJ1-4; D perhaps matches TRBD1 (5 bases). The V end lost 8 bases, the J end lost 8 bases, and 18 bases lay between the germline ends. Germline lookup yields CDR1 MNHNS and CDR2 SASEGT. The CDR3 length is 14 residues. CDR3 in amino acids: CASFRTGVGEKLFF. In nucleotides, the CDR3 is TGTGCCAGCTTCAGGACGGGGGTAGGGGAAAAACTGTTTTTT.

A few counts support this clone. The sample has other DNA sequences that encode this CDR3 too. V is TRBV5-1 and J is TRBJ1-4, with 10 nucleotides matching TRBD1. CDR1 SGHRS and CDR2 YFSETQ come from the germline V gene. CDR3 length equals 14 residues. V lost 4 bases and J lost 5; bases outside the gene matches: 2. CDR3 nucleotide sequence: TGCGCCAGCAGCCCGGGACAGGGGAATGAAAAACTGTTTTTT. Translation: CASSPGQGNEKLFF.

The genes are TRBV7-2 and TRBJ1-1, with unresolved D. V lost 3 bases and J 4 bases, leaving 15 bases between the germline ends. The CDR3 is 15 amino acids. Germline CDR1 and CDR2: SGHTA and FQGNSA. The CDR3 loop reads CASSLSGQPGTEAFF. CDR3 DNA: TGTGCCAGCAGCTTGTCGGGTCAGCCGGGCACTGAAGCTTTCTTT.

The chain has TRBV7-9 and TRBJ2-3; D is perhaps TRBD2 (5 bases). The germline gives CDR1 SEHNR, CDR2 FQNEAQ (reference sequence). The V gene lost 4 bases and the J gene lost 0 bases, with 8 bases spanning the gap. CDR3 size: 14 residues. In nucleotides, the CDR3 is TGTGCCAGCAGCTGGAGCGGTAGCACAGATACGCAGTATTTT. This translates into CASSWSGSTDTQYF.

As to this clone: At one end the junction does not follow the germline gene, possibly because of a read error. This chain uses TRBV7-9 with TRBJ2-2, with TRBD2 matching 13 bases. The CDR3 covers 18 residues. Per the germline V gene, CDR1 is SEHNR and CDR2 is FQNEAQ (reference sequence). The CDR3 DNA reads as TGTTCCAGCAGCCGGATACTAGCGGGAGGGCTTTTGGCCGGGGAGCTGTTTTTT. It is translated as CSSSRILAGGLLAGELFF.

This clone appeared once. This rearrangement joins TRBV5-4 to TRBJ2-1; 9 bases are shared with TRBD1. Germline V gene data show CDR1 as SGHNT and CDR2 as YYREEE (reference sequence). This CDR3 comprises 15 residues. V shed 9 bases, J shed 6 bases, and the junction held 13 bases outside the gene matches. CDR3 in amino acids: CATTLRQGGSNEQFF. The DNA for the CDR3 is TGTGCCACCACACTCCGACAGGGGGGAAGCAATGAGCAGTTCTTC. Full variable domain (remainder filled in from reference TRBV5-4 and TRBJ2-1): ETGVTQSPTHLIKTRGQQVTLRCSSQSGHNTVSWYQQALGQGPQFIFQYYREEENGRGNFPPRFSGLQFPNYSSELNVNALELDDSALYLCATTLRQGGSNEQFFGPGTRLTVL.

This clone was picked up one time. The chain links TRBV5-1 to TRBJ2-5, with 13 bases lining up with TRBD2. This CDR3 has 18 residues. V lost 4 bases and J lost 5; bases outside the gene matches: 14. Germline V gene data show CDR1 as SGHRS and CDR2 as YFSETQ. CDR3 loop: CASSVPTTSGGASETQYF. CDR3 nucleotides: TGCGCCAGCAGCGTGCCTACTACTAGCGGGGGGGCGTCGGAGACCCAGTACTTC.

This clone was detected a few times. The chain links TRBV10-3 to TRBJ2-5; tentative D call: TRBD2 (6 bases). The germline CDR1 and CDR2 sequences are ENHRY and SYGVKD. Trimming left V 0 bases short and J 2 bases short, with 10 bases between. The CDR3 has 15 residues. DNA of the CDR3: TGTGCCATCAGTGAGTCAGGCGGGGTACAAGAGACCCAGTACTTC. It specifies CAISESGGVQETQYF.

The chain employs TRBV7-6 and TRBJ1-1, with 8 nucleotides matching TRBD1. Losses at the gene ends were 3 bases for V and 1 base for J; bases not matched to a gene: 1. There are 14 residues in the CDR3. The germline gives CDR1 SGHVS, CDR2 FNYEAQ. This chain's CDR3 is CASSLGQENTEAFF. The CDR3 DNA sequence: TGTGCCAGCAGCTTGGGACAGGAGAACACTGAAGCTTTCTTT. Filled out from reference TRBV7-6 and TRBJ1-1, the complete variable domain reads GAGVSQSPRYKVTKRGQDVALRCDPISGHVSLYWYRQALGQGPEFLTYFNYEAQQDKSGLPNDRFSAERPEGSISTLTIQRTEQRDSAMYRCASSLGQENTEAFFGQGTRLTVV.

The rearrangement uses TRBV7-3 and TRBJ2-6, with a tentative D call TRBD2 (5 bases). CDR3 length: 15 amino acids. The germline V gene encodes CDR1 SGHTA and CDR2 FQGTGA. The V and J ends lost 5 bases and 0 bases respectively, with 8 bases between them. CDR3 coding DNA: TGTGCCAGCAGCATAGGGAGCTCTGGGGCCAACGTCCTGACTTTC. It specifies CASSIGSSGANVLTF.

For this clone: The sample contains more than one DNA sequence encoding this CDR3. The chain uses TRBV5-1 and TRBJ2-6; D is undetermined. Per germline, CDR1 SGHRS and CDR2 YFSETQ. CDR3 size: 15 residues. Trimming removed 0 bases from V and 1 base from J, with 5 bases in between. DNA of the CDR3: TGCGCCAGCAGCTTGGGTACATCTGGGGCCAACGTCCTGACTTTC. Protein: CASSLGTSGANVLTF.